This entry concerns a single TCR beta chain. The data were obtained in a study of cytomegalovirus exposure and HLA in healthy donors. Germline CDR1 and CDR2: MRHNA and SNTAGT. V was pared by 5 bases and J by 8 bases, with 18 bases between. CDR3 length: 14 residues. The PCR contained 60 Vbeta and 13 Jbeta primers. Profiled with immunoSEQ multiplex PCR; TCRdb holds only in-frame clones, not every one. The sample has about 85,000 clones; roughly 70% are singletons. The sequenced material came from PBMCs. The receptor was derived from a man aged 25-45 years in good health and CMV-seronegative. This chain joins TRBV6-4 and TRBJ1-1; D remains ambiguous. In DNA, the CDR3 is TGTGCCAGCAGTCCATCCGAGGAGGGCACCGAAGCTTTCTTT. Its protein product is CASSPSEEGTEAFF.